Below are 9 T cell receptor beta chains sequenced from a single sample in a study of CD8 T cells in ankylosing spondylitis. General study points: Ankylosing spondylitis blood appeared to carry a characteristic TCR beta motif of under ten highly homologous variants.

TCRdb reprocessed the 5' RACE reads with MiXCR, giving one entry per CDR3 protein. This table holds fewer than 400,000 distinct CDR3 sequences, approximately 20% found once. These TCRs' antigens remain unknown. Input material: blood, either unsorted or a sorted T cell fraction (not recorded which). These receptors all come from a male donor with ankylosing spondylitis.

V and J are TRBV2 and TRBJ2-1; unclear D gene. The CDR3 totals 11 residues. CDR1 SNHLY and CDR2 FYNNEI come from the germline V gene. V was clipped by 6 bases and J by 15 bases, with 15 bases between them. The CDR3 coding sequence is TGTGCCAGCAGCCCTGGCGAGGCTCGGTTCTTC. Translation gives CASSPGEARFF.

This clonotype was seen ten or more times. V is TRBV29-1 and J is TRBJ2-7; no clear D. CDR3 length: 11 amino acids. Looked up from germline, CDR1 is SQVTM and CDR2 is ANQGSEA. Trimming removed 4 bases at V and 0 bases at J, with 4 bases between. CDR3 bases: TGCAGCGTTGCCGTCTCCTACGAGCAGTACTTC. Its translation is CSVAVSYEQYF.

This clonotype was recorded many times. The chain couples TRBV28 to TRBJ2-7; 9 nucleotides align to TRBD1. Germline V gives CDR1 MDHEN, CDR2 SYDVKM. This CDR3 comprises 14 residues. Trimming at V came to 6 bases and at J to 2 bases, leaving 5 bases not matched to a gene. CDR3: CASSRGTGTYEQYF. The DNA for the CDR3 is TGTGCCAGCAGCCGCGGGACAGGGACCTACGAGCAGTACTTC. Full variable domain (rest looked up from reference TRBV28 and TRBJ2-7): DVKVTQSSRYLVKRTGEKVFLECVQDMDHENMFWYRQDPGLGLRLIYFSYDVKMKEKGDIPEGYSVSREKKERFSLILESASTNQTSMYLCASSRGTGTYEQYFGPGTRLTVT.

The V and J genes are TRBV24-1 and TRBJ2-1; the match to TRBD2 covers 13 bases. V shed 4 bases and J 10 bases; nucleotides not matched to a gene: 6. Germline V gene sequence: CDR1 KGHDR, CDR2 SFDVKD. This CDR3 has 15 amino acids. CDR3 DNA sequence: TGTGCCACCAGTGAGGGGGGGACTAGCGGGAAGGAGCAGTTCTTC. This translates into CATSEGGTSGKEQFF.

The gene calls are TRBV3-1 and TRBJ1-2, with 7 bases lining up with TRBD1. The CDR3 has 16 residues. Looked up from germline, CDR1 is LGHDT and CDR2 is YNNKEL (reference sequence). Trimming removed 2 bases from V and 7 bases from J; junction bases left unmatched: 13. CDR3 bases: TGTGCCAGCAGCCAATATGGACAGGACCCAAGGGGTGGCTACACCTTC. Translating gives CASSQYGQDPRGGYTF.

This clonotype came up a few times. This CDR3 is CAISEGEGDGYTF. The CDR3 DNA reads as TGTGCCATCAGTGAGGGGGAGGGTGATGGCTACACCTTC. V gene TRBV10-3 combines with J gene TRBJ1-2; D uncertain. CDR1 and CDR2 from the germline V gene are ENHRY and SYGVKD. The CDR3 consists of 13 residues. The V end lost 2 bases, the J end lost 6 bases, and 10 bases lay between the germline ends.

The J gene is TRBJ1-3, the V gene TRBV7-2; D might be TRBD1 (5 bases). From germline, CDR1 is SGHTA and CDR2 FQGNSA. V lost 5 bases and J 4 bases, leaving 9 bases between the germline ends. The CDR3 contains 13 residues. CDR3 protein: CASSRGAGNTIYF. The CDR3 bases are TGTGCCAGCAGCCGAGGGGCGGGAAACACCATATATTTT.

CDR3 DNA sequence: TGTGCCAGCAGTGAAATGCGGACAGGGGGCACACCAGATACGCAGTATTTT. Amino acids: CASSEMRTGGTPDTQYF. J is TRBJ2-3 and V is TRBV6-1, with 11 bases lining up with TRBD1. The germline V gene encodes CDR1 MNHNS and CDR2 SASEGT. J gave up 4 bases and V 2 bases, and 8 bases lay outside the gene matches. CDR3 length: 17 amino acids.

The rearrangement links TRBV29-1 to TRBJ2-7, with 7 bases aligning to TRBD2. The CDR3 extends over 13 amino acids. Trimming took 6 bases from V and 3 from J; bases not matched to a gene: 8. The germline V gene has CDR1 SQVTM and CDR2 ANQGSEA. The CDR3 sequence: CSVVSSGYYEQYF. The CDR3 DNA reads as TGCAGCGTGGTTAGTAGCGGGTACTACGAGCAGTACTTC.